This entry describes one TCR beta chain. As handled by the study authors: Estimation of nucleated cell counts was performed using reference gene primer amplification. Only in-frame clones appear in the TCRdb table, and some are missing; sequencing was by immunoSEQ multiplex PCR. The V and J calls and clone size are taken from that table; D and trimming were inferred from the DNA. The sample has roughly 150,000 clones; just under 90% are singletons. These data are taken from a study of blood T cell repertoires in COVID-19. Whole-study context: Whether acute or convalescent, the COVID-19 samples came from the United States, Italy and Spain.

CDR1 and CDR2 (germline): SGHDT, YYEEEE. The CDR3 covers 19 residues. After removal of 6 bases from V and 0 bases from J, the junction contained 18 bases not matched to a gene. The chain uses TRBV5-6 and TRBJ1-5; 7 bases line up with TRBD1. The sample was peripheral blood. The sequence was collected from a woman of 80 years or more with acute or convalescent COVID-19. The CDR3 DNA reads TGTGCCAGCACCAACTTCGCGGGGACAGTTGAATATAGCAATCAGCCCCAGCATTTT. Translated: CASTNFAGTVEYSNQPQHF.